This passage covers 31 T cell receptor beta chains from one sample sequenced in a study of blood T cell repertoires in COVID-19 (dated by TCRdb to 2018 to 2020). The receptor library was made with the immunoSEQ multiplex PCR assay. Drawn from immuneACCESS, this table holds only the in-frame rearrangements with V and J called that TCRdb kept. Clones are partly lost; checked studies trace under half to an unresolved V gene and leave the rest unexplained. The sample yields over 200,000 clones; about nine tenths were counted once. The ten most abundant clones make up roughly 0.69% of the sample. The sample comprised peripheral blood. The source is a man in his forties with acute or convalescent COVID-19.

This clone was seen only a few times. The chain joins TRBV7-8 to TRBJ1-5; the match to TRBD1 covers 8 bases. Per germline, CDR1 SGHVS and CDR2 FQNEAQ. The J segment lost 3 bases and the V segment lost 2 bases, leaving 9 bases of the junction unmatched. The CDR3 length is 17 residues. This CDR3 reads CASSLTAGQGSNQPQHF. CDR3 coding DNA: TGTGCCAGCAGCTTAACCGCCGGACAGGGATCCAATCAGCCCCAGCATTTT. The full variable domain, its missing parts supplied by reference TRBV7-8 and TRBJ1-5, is GAGVSQSPRYKVAKRGQDVALRCDPISGHVSLFWYQQALGQGPEFLTYFQNEAQLDKSGLPSDRFFAERPEGSVSTLKIQRTQQEDSAVYLCASSLTAGQGSNQPQHFGDGTRLSIL.

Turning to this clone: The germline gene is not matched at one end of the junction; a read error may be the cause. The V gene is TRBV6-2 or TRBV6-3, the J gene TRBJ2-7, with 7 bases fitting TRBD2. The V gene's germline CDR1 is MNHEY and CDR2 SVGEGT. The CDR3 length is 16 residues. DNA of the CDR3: TGTGCCAGCAGTTACTATTCTCAGCGGGGCTCCCACGAGCAGTACTTC. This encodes CASSYYSQRGSHEQYF.

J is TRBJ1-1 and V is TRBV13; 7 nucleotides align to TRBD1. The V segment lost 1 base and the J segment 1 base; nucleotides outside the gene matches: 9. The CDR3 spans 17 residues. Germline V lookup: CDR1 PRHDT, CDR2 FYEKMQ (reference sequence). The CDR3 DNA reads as TGTGCCAGCAGCTTAGCTTGGTCAGGGGGTAAGAACACTGAAGCTTTCTTT. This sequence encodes CASSLAWSGGKNTEAFF.

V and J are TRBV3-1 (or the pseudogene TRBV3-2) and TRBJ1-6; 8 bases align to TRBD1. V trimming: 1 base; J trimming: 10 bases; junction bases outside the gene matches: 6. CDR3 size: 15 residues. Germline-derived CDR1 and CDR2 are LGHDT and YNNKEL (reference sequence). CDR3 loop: CASSQANQGASPLHF. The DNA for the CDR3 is TGTGCCAGCAGCCAAGCGAACCAGGGGGCCTCACCCCTCCACTTT.

CDR3 region: CASSTLGAGTQYF. In DNA form, the CDR3 reads TGTGCCAGCAGCACACTAGGCGCAGGTACGCAGTATTTT. The chain uses TRBV7-8 and TRBJ2-3; a possible D gene is TRBD2 (5 bases). Germline values: CDR1 SGHVS, CDR2 FQNEAQ. Trimming took off 5 bases at V and 8 bases at J, with 14 bases between the two ends. The CDR3 runs 13 residues.

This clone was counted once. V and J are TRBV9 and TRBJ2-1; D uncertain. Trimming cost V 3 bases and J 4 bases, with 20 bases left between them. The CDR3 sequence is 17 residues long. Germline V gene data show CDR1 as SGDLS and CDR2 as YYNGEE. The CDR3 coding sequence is TGTGCCAGCAGCGCCACCAATGGGCAGTCTTGGTACAATGAGCAGTTCTTC. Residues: CASSATNGQSWYNEQFF.

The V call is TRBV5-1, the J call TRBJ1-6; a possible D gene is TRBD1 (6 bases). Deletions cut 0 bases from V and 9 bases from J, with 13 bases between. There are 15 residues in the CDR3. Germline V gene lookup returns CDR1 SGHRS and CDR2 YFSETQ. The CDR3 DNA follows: TGCGCCAGCAGCTTGGAGCAGGGGAACTCTTCACCCCTCCACTTT. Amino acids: CASSLEQGNSSPLHF.

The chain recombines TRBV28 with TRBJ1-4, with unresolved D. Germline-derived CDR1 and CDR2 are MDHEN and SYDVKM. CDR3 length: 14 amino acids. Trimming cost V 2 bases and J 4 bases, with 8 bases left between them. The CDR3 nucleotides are TGTGCCAGCAGTTTAAGGCAGCGTAATGAAAAACTGTTTTTT. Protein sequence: CASSLRQRNEKLFF. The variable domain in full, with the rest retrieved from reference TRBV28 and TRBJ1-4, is DVKVTQSSRYLVKRTGEKVFLECVQDMDHENMFWYRQDPGLGLRLIYFSYDVKMKEKGDIPEGYSVSREKKERFSLILESASTNQTSMYLCASSLRQRNEKLFFGSGTQLSVL.

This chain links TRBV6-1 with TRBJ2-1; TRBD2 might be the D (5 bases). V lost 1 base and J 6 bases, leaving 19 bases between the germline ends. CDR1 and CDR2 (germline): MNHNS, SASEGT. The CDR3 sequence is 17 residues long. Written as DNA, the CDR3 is TGTGCCAGCAGTGAAGTTATGACTATACCGACCCTCAATGAGCAGTTCTTC. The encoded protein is CASSEVMTIPTLNEQFF.

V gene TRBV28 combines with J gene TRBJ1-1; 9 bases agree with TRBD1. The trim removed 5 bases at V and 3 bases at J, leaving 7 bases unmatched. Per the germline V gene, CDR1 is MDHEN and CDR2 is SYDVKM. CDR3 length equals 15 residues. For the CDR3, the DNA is TGTGCCAGCAGTCAACCGGGACAGGGATACACTGAAGCTTTCTTT. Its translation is CASSQPGQGYTEAFF.

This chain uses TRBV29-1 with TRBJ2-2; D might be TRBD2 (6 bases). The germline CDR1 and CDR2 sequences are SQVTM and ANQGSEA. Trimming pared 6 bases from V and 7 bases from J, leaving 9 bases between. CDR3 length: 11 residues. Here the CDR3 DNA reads TGCAGCGTCCCCGGGGGCGGGGAGCTGTTTTTT. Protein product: CSVPGGGELFF.

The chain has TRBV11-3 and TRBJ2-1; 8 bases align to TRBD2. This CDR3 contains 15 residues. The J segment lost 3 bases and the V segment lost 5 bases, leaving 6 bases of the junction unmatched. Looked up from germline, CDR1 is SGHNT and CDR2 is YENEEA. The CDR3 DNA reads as TGTGCCAGCAGCCGCAGCGGGAGTGACTACAATGAGCAGTTCTTC. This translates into CASSRSGSDYNEQFF.

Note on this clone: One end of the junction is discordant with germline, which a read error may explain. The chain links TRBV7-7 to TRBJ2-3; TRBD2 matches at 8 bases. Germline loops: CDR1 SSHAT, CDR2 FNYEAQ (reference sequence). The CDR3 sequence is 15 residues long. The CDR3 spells CASSLLGLGTDTQYF. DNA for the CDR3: TGTGCTAGCAGCTTACTGGGACTAGGCACAGATACGCAGTATTTT. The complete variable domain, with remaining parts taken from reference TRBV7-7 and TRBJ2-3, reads GAGVSQSPRYKVTKRGQDVTLRCDPISSHATLYWYQQALGQGPEFLTYFNYEAQPDKSGLPSDRFSAERPEGSISTLTIQRTEQRDSAMYRCASSLLGLGTDTQYFGPGTRLTVL.

The CDR3 DNA follows: TGCGCCAGCAGCTTAACAGGAGATGGGAACGAGCAGTACTTC. Residues: CASSLTGDGNEQYF. J is TRBJ2-7 and V is TRBV5-1; D possibly corresponds to TRBD1 (5 bases). Germline lookup yields CDR1 SGHRS and CDR2 YFSETQ. The germline V and J ends were trimmed by 2 bases and 5 bases, with 14 bases remaining between them. This CDR3 spans 14 amino acids.

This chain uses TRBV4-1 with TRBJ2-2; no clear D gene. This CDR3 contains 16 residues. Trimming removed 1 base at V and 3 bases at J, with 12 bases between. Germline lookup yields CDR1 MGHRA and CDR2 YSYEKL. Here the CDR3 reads CASSQGRLRDTGELFF. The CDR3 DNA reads TGCGCCAGCAGCCAAGGCCGACTCCGAGACACCGGGGAGCTGTTTTTT.

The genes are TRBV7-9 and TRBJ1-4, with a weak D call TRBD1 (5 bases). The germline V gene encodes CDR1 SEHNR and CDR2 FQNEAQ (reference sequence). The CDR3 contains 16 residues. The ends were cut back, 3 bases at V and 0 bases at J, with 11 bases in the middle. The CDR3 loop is CASSFYRRATNEKLFF. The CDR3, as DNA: TGTGCCAGCAGCTTCTACAGGAGAGCAACTAATGAAAAACTGTTTTTT.

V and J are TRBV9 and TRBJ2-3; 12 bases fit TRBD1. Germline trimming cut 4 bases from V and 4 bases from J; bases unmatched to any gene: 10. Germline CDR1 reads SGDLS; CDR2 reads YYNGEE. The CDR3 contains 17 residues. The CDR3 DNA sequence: TGTGCCAGCAGCCCCTCCGCCGGGACAGGGGGCGCAGATACGCAGTATTTT. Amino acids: CASSPSAGTGGADTQYF.

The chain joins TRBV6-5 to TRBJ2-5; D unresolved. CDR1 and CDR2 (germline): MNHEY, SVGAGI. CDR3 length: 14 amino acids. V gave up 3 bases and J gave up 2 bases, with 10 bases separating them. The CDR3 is CASSYSGRQETQYF. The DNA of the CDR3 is TGTGCCAGCAGTTATAGTGGTAGACAAGAGACCCAGTACTTC.

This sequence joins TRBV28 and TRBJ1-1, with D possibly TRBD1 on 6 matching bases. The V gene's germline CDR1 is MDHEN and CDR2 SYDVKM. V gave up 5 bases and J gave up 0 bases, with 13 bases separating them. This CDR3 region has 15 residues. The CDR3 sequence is CASSAFGTLNTEAFF. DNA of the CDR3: TGTGCCAGCAGTGCCTTCGGGACACTGAACACTGAAGCTTTCTTT.

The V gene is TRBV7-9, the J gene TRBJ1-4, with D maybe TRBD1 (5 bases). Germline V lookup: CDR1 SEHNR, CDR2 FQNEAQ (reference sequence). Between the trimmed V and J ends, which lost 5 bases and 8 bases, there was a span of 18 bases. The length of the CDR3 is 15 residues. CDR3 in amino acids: CASSPGERDSEKLFF. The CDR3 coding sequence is TGTGCCAGCAGCCCGGGGGAGAGGGATTCGGAAAAACTGTTTTTT. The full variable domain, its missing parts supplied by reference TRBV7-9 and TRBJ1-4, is DTGVSQNPRHKITKRGQNVTFRCDPISEHNRLYWYRQTLGQGPEFLTYFQNEAQLEKSRLLSDRFSAERPKGSFSTLEIQRTEQGDSAMYLCASSPGERDSEKLFFGSGTQLSVL.

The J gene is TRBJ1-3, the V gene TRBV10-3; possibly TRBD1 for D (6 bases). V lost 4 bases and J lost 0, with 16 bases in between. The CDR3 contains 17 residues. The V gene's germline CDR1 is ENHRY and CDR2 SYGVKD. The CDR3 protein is CAISGEQGTLSGNTIYF. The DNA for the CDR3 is TGTGCCATCAGTGGGGAACAGGGCACTCTCTCTGGAAACACCATATATTTT.

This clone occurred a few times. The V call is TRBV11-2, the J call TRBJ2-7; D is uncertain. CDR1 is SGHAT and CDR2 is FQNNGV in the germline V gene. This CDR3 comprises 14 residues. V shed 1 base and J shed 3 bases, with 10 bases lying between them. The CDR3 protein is CASSLARSGYEQYF. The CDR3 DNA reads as TGTGCCAGCAGCTTAGCTCGGTCCGGCTACGAGCAGTACTTC.

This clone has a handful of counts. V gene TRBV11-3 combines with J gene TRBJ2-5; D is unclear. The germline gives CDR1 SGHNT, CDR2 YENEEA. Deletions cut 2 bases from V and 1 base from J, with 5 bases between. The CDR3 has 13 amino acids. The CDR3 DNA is TGTGCCAGCAGCTTATACAGCCAAGAGACCCAGTACTTC. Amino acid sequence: CASSLYSQETQYF.

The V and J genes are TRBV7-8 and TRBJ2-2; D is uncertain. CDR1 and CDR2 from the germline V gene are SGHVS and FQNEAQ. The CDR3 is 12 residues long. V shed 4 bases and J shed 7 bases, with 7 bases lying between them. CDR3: CASSSVLGELFF. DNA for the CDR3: TGTGCCAGCAGCTCGGTCCTCGGGGAGCTGTTTTTT. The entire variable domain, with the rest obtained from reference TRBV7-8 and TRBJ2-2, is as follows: GAGVSQSPRYKVAKRGQDVALRCDPISGHVSLFWYQQALGQGPEFLTYFQNEAQLDKSGLPSDRFFAERPEGSVSTLKIQRTQQEDSAVYLCASSSVLGELFFGEGSRLTVL.

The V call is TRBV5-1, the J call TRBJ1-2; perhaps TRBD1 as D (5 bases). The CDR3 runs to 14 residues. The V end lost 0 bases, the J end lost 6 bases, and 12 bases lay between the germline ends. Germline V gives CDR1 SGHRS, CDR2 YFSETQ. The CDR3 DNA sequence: TGCGCCAGCAGCTTGGCCGGGCAGGGCCATGGCTACACCTTC. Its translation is CASSLAGQGHGYTF.

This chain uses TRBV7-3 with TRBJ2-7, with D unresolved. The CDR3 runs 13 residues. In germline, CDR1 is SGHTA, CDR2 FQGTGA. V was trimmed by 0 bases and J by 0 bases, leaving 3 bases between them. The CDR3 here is CASSLTNSYEQYF. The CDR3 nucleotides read TGTGCCAGCAGCTTAACCAACTCCTACGAGCAGTACTTC.

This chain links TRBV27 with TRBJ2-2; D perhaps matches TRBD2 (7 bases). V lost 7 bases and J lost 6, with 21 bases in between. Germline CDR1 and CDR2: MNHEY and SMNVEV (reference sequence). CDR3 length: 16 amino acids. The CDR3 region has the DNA TGTGCCAGCAACTCACGGGGGGCGACTAACCCCGGGGAGCTGTTTTTT. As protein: CASNSRGATNPGELFF.

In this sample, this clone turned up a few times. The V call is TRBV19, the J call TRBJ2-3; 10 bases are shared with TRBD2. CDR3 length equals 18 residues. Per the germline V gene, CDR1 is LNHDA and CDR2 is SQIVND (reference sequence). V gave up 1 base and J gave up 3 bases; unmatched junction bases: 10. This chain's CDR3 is CASSIGWSSGGTTDTQYF. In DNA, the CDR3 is TGTGCCAGTAGTATAGGTTGGTCTAGCGGGGGTACGACAGATACGCAGTATTTT.

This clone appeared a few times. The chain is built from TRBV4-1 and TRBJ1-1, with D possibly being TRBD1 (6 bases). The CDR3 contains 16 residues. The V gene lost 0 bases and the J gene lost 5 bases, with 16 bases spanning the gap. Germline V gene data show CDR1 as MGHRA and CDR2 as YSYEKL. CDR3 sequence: CASSQDVARGRTEAFF. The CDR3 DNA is TGCGCCAGCAGCCAAGATGTCGCCAGGGGTAGGACTGAAGCTTTCTTT.

As DNA, the CDR3 is TGTGCCATCAGTGCCCAGGCAGATACGCAGTATTTT. Protein: CAISAQADTQYF. V is TRBV10-3 and J is TRBJ2-3, with D hard to call. CDR3 size: 12 residues. Germline V gene data show CDR1 as ENHRY and CDR2 as SYGVKD. The ends were cut back, 4 bases at V and 4 bases at J, with 6 bases in the middle.

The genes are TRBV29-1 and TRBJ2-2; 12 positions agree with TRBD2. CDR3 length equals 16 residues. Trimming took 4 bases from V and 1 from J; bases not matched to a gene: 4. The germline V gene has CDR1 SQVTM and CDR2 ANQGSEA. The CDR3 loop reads CSVVLAGGQNTGELFF. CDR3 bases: TGCAGCGTTGTACTAGCGGGGGGACAGAACACCGGGGAGCTGTTTTTT.